This note documents a single T cell receptor beta chain sequence. Preparation of the TCRbeta library used unique molecular identifiers. TCRdb processed the PCR reads anew with MiXCR; each CDR3 protein has one entry. Among about 610,000 distinct CDR3 sequences, about 10% were seen once, and the ten largest hold less than 5%. Germline values: CDR1 DFQATT, CDR2 SNEGSKA (reference sequence). The V segment lost 3 bases and the J segment 4 bases; nucleotides outside the gene matches: 5. The CDR3 has 14 residues. The source of the sample is a study of T-cell reconstitution after alpha-beta-depleted transplantation in children.

J is TRBJ2-1 and V is TRBV20-1; 8 nucleotides line up with TRBD2. Sequencing used PBMCs from the stem cell graft donor, obtained from the stem cell graft. The sequence came from a human donor who donated a stem cell graft to a child with acute myeloid leukemia. The CDR3 region is CSASGRGVYNEQFF. CDR3 sequence (DNA): TGCAGTGCTAGCGGGAGGGGGGTATACAATGAGCAGTTCTTC.